Listed below are T cell receptor beta chains from one sample, sequenced in a study of blood T cells in healthy people across ages. TCRdb re-called the 5' RACE reads through MiXCR, storing one row per CDR3 protein. The sample lists 650,000 to 800,000 distinct CDR3 sequences; roughly 44% were seen once. The sequenced sample consisted of blood. These receptors all stem from a man between 60 and 70 years old in good health. CDR3s leave out the opening cysteine and the closing phenylalanine or tryptophan. Fields, in order: J gene, V gene, CDR3 protein.

TRBJ2-4 TRBV7-9 ASSDPLLAKNIQY
TRBJ2-6 TRBV7-2 ASRGVHISSGANVLT
TRBJ2-3 TRBV5-1 ASSFGQNTDTRY
TRBJ2-1 TRBV28 ASSRTGSYNEQF
TRBJ1-1 TRBV6-1 ASSEVGGAYTEAF
NA TRBV6-6 ASSGGQGARETQY
TRBJ2-1 TRBV7-9 ASSITGGPLGKQF
TRBJ2-3 TRBV27 ASSLQGFAQY
TRBJ2-6 TRBV18 ASSSRADGANVLT
TRBJ2-3 TRBV9 ASSVHGARGADTQY
TRBJ1-5 TRBV6-2/TRBV6-3 ASSPARADQPQH
TRBJ2-1 TRBV7-9 ASSLGRGQGRAF
TRBJ2-1 TRBV20-1 SASLGGSSYNEQF
TRBJ1-2 TRBV18 ASSRPQTGVNGYT
TRBJ2-2 TRBV6-2/TRBV6-3 ASSFRGRQYTGELF
TRBJ1-4 TRBV20-1 SARGAGTGNEKLF
TRBJ2-1 TRBV4-1 PRGGPTNEQF
TRBJ1-1 TRBV7-8 ASSLRGLNGAEAF